This T cell receptor beta chain was retrieved from a study of T cells in Graves' hyperthyroidism and ophthalmopathy. Many counts were recorded for this clonotype. Amplification targeted TCR beta CDR3 regions from RNA transcripts. The HTBI primer set was used in a first-round RT-PCR of the TCR CDR3. TCRdb called the multiplex PCR reads again in MiXCR, with one record for every CDR3 protein. The sample gives about 110,000 distinct CDR3 sequences, 16% of which show up once; roughly 40% is in the top ten. When ophthalmopathy did not progress within 18 months, Graves' hyperthyroidism was considered stable. Patients were excluded for uncontrolled infection, other autoimmune disease, pregnancy or lactation. The PBMCs had their origin in 10 ml of fresh peripheral blood. The clonotype comes from a woman in her 50s with Graves' hyperthyroidism. Sample: blood.

The CDR3 spells CASMVVGADTQYF. The CDR3 DNA sequence: TGTGCCAGCATGGTGGTAGGGGCAGATACGCAGTATTTT. This chain joins TRBV2 and TRBJ2-3, with D perhaps TRBD1 (5 bases). Trimming took off 7 bases at V and 4 bases at J, with 12 bases between the two ends. Germline V gene lookup returns CDR1 SNHLY and CDR2 FYNNEI. The CDR3 contains 13 residues.